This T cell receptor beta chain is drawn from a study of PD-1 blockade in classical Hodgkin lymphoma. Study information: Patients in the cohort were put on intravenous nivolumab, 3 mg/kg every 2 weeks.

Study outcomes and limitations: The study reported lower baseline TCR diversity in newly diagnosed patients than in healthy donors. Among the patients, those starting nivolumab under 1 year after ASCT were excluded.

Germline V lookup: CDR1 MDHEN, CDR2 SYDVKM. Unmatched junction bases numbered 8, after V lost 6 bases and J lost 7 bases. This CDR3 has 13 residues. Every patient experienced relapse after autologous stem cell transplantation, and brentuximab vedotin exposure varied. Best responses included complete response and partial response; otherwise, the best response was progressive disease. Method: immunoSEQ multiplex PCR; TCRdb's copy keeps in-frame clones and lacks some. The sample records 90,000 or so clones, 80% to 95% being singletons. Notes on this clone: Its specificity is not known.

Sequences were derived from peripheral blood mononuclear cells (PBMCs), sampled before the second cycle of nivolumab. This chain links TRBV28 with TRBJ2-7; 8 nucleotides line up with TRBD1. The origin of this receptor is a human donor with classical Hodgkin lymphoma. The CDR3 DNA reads TGTGCCAGCAGGAAAGGACAGGGTAGGGAGCAGTACTTC. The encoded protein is CASRKGQGREQYF.